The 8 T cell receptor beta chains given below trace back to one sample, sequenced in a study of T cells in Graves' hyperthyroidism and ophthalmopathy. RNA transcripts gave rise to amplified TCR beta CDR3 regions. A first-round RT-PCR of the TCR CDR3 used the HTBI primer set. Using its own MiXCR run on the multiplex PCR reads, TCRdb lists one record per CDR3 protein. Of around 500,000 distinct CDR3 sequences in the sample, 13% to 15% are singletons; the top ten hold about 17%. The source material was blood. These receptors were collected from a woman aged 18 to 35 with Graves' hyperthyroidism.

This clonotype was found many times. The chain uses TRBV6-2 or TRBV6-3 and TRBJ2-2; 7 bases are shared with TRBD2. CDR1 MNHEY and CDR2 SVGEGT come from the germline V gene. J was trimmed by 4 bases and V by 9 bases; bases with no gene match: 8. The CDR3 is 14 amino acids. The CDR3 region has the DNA TGTGCCAGTGTCTGGCGGGAGACCACCGGGGAGCTGTTTTTT. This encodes CASVWRETTGELFF.

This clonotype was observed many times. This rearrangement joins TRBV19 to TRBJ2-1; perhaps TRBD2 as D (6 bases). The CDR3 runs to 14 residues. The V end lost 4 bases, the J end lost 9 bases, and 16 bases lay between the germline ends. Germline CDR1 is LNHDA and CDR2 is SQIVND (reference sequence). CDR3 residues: CASSTPHRRGEQFF. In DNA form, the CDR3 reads TGTGCCAGTAGTACCCCCCACCGGAGGGGTGAGCAGTTCTTC.

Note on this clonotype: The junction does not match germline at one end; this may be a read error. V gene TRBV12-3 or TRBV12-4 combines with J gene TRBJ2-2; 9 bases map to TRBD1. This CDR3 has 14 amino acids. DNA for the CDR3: TGTGCCGGCAGATTCACAGGGGGCGCCGGGGAGCTGTTTTTT. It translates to CAGRFTGGAGELFF.

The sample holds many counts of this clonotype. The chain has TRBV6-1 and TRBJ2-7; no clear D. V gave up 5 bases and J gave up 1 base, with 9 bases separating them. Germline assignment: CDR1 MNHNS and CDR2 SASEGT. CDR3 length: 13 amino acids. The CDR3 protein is CASSSWESYEQYV. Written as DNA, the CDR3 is TGTGCCAGCAGTTCGTGGGAATCCTACGAGCAGTACGTC.

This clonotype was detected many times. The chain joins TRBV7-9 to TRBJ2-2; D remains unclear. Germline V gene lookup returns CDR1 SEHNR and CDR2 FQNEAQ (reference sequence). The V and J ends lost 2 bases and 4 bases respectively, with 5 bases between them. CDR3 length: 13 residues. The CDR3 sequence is CASSLKSTGELFF. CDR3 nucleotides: TGTGCCAGCAGCTTAAAGAGCACCGGGGAGCTGTTTTTT. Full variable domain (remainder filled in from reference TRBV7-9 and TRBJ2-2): DTGVSQNPRHKITKRGQNVTFRCDPISEHNRLYWYRQTLGQGPEFLTYFQNEAQLEKSRLLSDRFSAERPKGSFSTLEIQRTEQGDSAMYLCASSLKSTGELFFGEGSRLTVL.

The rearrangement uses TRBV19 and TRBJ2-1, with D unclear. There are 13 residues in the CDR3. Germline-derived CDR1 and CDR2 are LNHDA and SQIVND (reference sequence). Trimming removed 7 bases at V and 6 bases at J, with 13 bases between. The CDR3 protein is CASTANVFNEQFF. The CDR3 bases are TGTGCCAGTACAGCAAACGTCTTCAATGAGCAGTTCTTC.

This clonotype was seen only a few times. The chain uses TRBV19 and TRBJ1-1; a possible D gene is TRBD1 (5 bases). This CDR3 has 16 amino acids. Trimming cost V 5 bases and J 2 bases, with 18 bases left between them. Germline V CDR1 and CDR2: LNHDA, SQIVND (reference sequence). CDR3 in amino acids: CASSREGGTGNTEAFF. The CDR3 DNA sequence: TGTGCCAGTAGTCGGGAGGGTGGTACAGGAAACACTGAAGCTTTCTTT.

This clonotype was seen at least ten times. The CDR3 sequence: CASSADSGDSYNEQFF. The CDR3 DNA sequence: TGTGCCAGCAGTGCGGATTCAGGGGACTCCTACAATGAGCAGTTCTTC. The V gene is TRBV27, the J gene TRBJ2-1; D might be TRBD1 (6 bases). Germline V gives CDR1 MNHEY, CDR2 SMNVEV (reference sequence). Trimming removed 5 bases at V and 0 bases at J, with 14 bases between. The CDR3 extends over 16 amino acids.